The present T cell receptor beta chain was sequenced within a study of OX40 agonist ivuxolimab in advanced cancers. Context from the whole study: Ivuxolimab was a fully human IgG2 agonistic monoclonal antibody targeting the costimulatory receptor OX40 (CD134). Intravenous ivuxolimab was administered to patients every 2 weeks at six dose levels: 0.01, 0.1, 0.3, 1.5, 3 and 10 mg/kg. Of the approximately 53 patients in dose escalation, 19 had hepatocellular carcinoma, about 15 had melanoma, 9 had renal cell carcinoma and 9 had head and neck cancer. The dose-escalation cohort was around 83% male with a mean age of about 58 years, ranging from about 23 to 85. Patients were allowed to have had prior anti-PD-1, anti-PD-L1 or anti-CTLA-4 therapy, and 40% of the dose-escalation patients had been treated with checkpoint inhibitors. Three dose-escalation patients achieved partial responses, one with hepatocellular carcinoma and two with cutaneous melanoma. The purpose of peripheral TCRbeta sequencing was to test whether ivuxolimab changed TCR sequence diversity and led to clonal T-cell expansion. The paper covers the monotherapy dose-escalation part of the phase I ivuxolimab trial, which included N ≈ 57 patients. Broad study findings and their caveats: Low levels of normalized T-cell clonal expansion were also seen in some patients who did not respond. The antigen specificity of the clonally expanded peripheral T cells was not determined. After ivuxolimab, CD8+ T cells had more expanded clones than CD4+ T cells on average. In the 0.1-3.0 mg/kg groups, partial responders were among the patients with the lowest normalized peripheral clonal expansion, particularly in CD8+ T cells. At doses of 0.1 to 3.0 mg/kg, clonal expansion of both CD4+ and CD8+ T cells in blood was seen between baseline and week 6.

Worth noting for this clone: Its antigen is unknown. No quality values exist for individual bases; no much larger clone is one base distant.

For sequencing of the TCRbeta CDR3 region, genomic DNA was extracted from the sorted cells. TCRbeta CDR3 regions were sequenced using the immunoSEQ Assay. Here the immuneACCESS table is served through TCRdb, limited to in-frame sequences with V and J called. Missing clones are a known gap in these copies; in checked studies unresolved V genes cover under half, and the rest lacks a known reason. Within this sample are 75,000 to 80,000 clones, with 80% to 90% of them counted one time only. The leading ten clones occupy under 6.5% of the sample. Reading the germline V gene gives CDR1 MRHNA and CDR2 SNTAGT. The CDR3, from cysteine to phenylalanine, totals 16 residues. Solely the CDR3 DNA is kept, with 48 bases framed from the first base. The germline ends are 10 bases apart after V is trimmed by 4 bases and J by 0 bases. The trial excluded patients who had a history of autoimmune disease or were on systemic immunosuppression. Peripheral blood for TCR sequencing was drawn from every dose cohort at baseline, at cycle 4 day 1 and at cycle 7 day 1. The samples were drawn from a first-in-human, open-label, multicenter phase I dose-escalation trial of ivuxolimab. Adults with locally advanced or metastatic head and neck squamous cell, hepatocellular, melanoma or renal cell carcinoma were enrolled in the trial. Before TCR sequencing, CD4+ and CD8+ T cells were separately sorted from peripheral blood.

The clonotype comes from an adult with an advanced solid tumor such as melanoma, head and neck, liver or kidney cancer. The material was CD4+ or CD8+ T cells sorted from blood, obtained in a trial of the OX40 agonist ivuxolimab. The V gene is TRBV6-4 and the J gene is TRBJ2-6; TRBD1 is perhaps the D gene, given 6 matching bases. In nucleotide form, the sequence is TGTGCCAGCAGTGGAGAAGGGGGCTCTGGGGCCAACGTCCTGACTTTC. It encodes CASSGEGGSGANVLTF.